Shown below are 5 T cell receptor beta chains from a single sample sequenced in a study of blood T cell repertoires in COVID-19 (dated by TCRdb to 2018 to 2021). Preparation of the library involved the immunoSEQ multiplex PCR assay. What TCRdb holds here is the immuneACCESS table cut down to in-frame rearrangements. Part of the clones is not present; checked against another copy, under half of the missing clones reflect an unresolved V gene, and the others are unexplained. The sample yields over 300,000 clones; approximately 85% were counted once. Together, the top ten hold roughly 7% of the sample. Source material: peripheral blood. The receptors originated from a human donor in a cohort sampled during active COVID-19.

The CDR3 loop is CASSFGQAEAPLHF. CDR3 nucleotides: TGTGCCAGCAGCTTCGGACAGGCTGAGGCACCCCTCCACTTT. The V and J genes are TRBV5-4 and TRBJ1-6; 7 nucleotides match TRBD1. There are 14 residues in the CDR3. Germline-derived CDR1 and CDR2 are SGHNT and YYREEE (reference sequence). The junction had 7 bases not matched to a gene; V was cut back by 2 bases and J by 11 bases.

The chain joins TRBV4-1 to TRBJ2-3; D not resolved. Trimming took 1 base from V and 5 from J, leaving 4 bases between them. The CDR3 spans 12 residues. CDR1 and CDR2 from the germline V gene are MGHRA and YSYEKL. CDR3 bases: TGCGCCAGCAGCCAAGGACTAGATACGCAGTATTTT. It codes for CASSQGLDTQYF.

This clone appeared a single time. The gene calls are TRBV7-3 and TRBJ2-3; 7 bases line up with TRBD1. The CDR3 spans 13 residues. Per the germline V gene, CDR1 is SGHTA and CDR2 is FQGTGA. V lost 4 bases and J lost 5; bases outside the gene matches: 3. Here the CDR3 reads CASSSRDRDTQYF. CDR3 DNA: TGTGCCAGCAGCTCCCGGGACAGAGATACGCAGTATTTT.

This chain connects TRBV24-1 to TRBJ1-1; no clear D gene. The V end was cut by 4 bases, the J end by 1 base, with 12 bases between. Germline lookup yields CDR1 KGHDR and CDR2 SFDVKD. The CDR3 loop spans 15 amino acids. The CDR3 DNA follows: TGTGCCACCAGTGACCCTAGCCGGGGGAACACTGAAGCTTTCTTT. This encodes CATSDPSRGNTEAFF.

This chain connects TRBV3-1 (or the pseudogene TRBV3-2) to TRBJ2-3; TRBD1 matches 11 bases. The J segment lost 5 bases and the V segment lost 2 bases, leaving 3 bases of the junction unmatched. CDR3 length equals 15 residues. Germline assignment: CDR1 LGHDT and CDR2 YNNKEL (reference sequence). The CDR3 is CASSQQGTGGDTQYF. The CDR3 DNA reads TGTGCCAGCAGCCAACAGGGGACAGGGGGAGATACGCAGTATTTT.